This T cell receptor beta chain comes out of a study of shared T cell receptors in the human thymus. V lost 4 bases and J lost 1; bases outside the gene matches: 2. Germline assignment: CDR1 SGHNT and CDR2 YENEEA. This CDR3 has 15 amino acids. Data came from immunoSEQ multiplex PCR; TCRdb stores just in-frame clones and leaves some out. The table records roughly 700,000 clones, roughly 90% of them present only once. This same sample was also taken into another study, of human thymus T cells. That work states: The study used thymus tissue resected during corrective heart surgery. Use of V and J genes seemed skewed within the thymic and blood repertoires. There were highly overlapping thymic repertoires among unrelated individuals, as related research reported.

This TCR derives from a boy under three years old with a congenital heart defect. The chain employs TRBV11-3 and TRBJ2-3, with TRBD1 matching 10 bases. The source material was thymocytes. CDR3 coding DNA: TGTGCCAGCAGCTCTGGGACAGGGGGCACAGATACGCAGTATTTT. Its protein product is CASSSGTGGTDTQYF.